This T cell receptor (beta chain) was obtained from a study of T-cell memory formation after mild COVID-19 (dated by TCRdb to 2020 to 2022). Background for the entire study: Most TCR sequence clusters were specific to one of the two donors. The cohort comprised two young, previously healthy adult volunteers, one female and one male. In a couple of donors, T-cell clones that expanded and contracted after mild COVID-19 were tracked by sequencing TCRalpha and TCRbeta repertoires over time. Summary of the overall study and its limitations: Some responding clones were detected in pre-infection memory, which suggested that pre-existing cross-reactive memory T cells had joined the SARS-CoV-2 response. The study included only a couple of mild cases, and larger cohorts that include severe cases with pre-infection samples were judged to be necessary. Whether the second-wave clones peaking on day 37 were SARS-CoV-2 specific was not confirmed. Balanced CD4/CD8 phenotypes were observed for clones contracting from day 15 to 85, whereas a bias towards CD4+ was observed for a second wave of clones expanding from day 15 to 37. Contracting CD4+ clones turned up mainly in the CM and EM memory subsets, whereas EMRA was where CD8+ clones were enriched.

Points on this clonotype: This receptor's antigen is unknown. Base qualities are not provided; no much larger clone lies one nucleotide away.

A distance of 3 bases separates the germline ends of V and J, which lose 5 bases and 4 bases respectively. The CDR3 spans 11 residues, from the cysteine through the phenylalanine. The sequence is cut down to CDR3 DNA, 33 bases in frame from base 1. CDR1 MGHDK and CDR2 SYGVNS are derived from the germline V gene. PBMCs were isolated by Ficoll-Paque density gradient centrifugation. The reads were generated on an Illumina NovaSeq 6000. TCRalpha and TCRbeta cDNA libraries were built by 5'RACE with constant-segment primers, adding sample barcodes and unique molecular identifiers. Trizol reagent was used to extract RNA from every sample. Libraries were amplified in two PCR steps, with a second sample barcode and Illumina TruSeq adapters added in the second step. Libraries were sequenced on an Illumina NovaSeq with 2 x 150 bp paired-end reads. On the study's bioinformatics: Demultiplexing of reads and collapsing into UMI-guided consensus sequences were performed with migec v1.2.7. Using mixcr v2.1.11, UMI consensuses were aligned to TRA and TRB V and J templates and then assembled into clonotypes. A clonotype was counted as expanded or contracted only if both edgeR and NoisET called the change significant, with noise models trained on biological replicates. For edgeR calls, the thresholds were a false discovery rate-adjusted p below 0.01 and a log2 fold-change of 1. PCA with hierarchical clustering of max-normalized trajectories of the 1000 most abundant clonotypes was used as exploratory dynamics analysis. The CD4 or CD8 phenotype of responding clones was assigned using the separately sequenced CD4+ and CD8+ repertoires. The public reads were quality trimmed at Q25 with fastp and then assembled into clones with MiXCR by TCRdb, keeping productive beta chains. Rows are unified per CDR3 protein, each entry keeping the most common DNA and genes. The authors' filters were not applied to this entry. Across this sample there are roughly 550,000 distinct CDR3 sequences, with about a fifth seen only once. The top ten clonotypes cover 9.5% to 15% of the sample.

The TCR was taken from an adult woman who had mild COVID-19 (a few samples of this study predate the infection). The sample titles of this study are shuffled in the database, so cell type and time point are left out; the donor was told from shared clones. Sample: PBMCs or a T cell subset sorted from them (not recorded which). The chain is made from TRBV25-1 and TRBJ2-1, with no reliable assignment of the D segment. The encoded CDR3 is CASSMYNEQFF. The nucleotide sequence is given as TGTGCCAGCAGTATGTACAATGAGCAGTTCTTC.